This TCR beta chain was obtained from a study of blood T cell repertoires in COVID-19. Overall study context: The United States, Italy and Spain were the sources of the acute and convalescent COVID-19 samples. T cells, B-cell-depleted T cells, or PBMCs provided the cDNA or gDNA that served as material.

Original processing methods: Nucleated cell number was recorded as an estimate derived from reference gene primer amplification. Some clones are missing from TCRdb's copy, which holds only in-frame ones; the method was immunoSEQ multiplex PCR. Clonal size and the V and J genes are those of that table, whereas D and trimming came from the DNA. The data contain about 250,000 clones, roughly 89% of them singletons. The sample holds a few counts of this clone. The V segment lost 2 bases and the J segment 6 bases; nucleotides outside the gene matches: 7. Looked up from germline, CDR1 is SGHNT and CDR2 is YYREEE (reference sequence). CDR3 length: 16 residues.

The receptor comes from a woman aged 40 to 50 who had recovered from COVID-19. The sequencing sample was made of peripheral blood. V usage is TRBV5-4 and J usage is TRBJ1-6, with 8 bases identical to TRBD1. CDR3 sequence: CASSLVPGQANSPLHF. CDR3 bases: TGTGCCAGCAGCTTAGTACCGGGACAGGCTAATTCACCCCTCCACTTT.